This T cell receptor beta chain stems from a study of control samples from healthy donors and cancer patients. CDR1 and CDR2 (germline): LGHNT, FRNRAP. V dropped 11 bases and J dropped 8; count of bases not matched to a gene: 15. The CDR3 runs to 15 residues. The data were produced by immunoSEQ multiplex PCR, yet TCRdb's version contains in-frame clones alone and is incomplete. The sample lists about 180,000 clones, just over 90% occurring once. The sequence was collected from a man aged 25-45 years in good health. The sequencing input was blood. The chain uses TRBV12-5 and TRBJ2-2; TRBD2 matches 9 bases. CDR3 nucleotide sequence: TGTGCTCGTCGGGGCAGCGGGGGGATCTGGGGGGAGCTGTTTTTT. Amino acids: CARRGSGGIWGELFF.